Described below is a single T cell receptor beta chain sequence and its context. The sample comes from a study of blood T cell repertoires in COVID-19. The CDR3 is 16 amino acids. Germline V gene sequence: CDR1 SGHNT, CDR2 YYREEE (reference sequence). Trimming at V came to 2 bases and at J to 3 bases, leaving 3 bases not matched to a gene. The method was immunoSEQ multiplex PCR; TCRdb's version includes in-frame clones alone and lacks a portion of them. Of about 160,000 clones in the sample, 65% to 90% were seen once. The chain combines TRBV5-4 with TRBJ2-3, with 13 nucleotides matching TRBD2. The sequencing sample was made of peripheral blood. This sequence originates from a man between 65 and 85 years old with acute or convalescent COVID-19. The CDR3 DNA reads as TGTGCCAGCAGCTTTTGGACTAGCGGGAGAACAGATACGCAGTATTTT. Amino acid sequence: CASSFWTSGRTDTQYF.